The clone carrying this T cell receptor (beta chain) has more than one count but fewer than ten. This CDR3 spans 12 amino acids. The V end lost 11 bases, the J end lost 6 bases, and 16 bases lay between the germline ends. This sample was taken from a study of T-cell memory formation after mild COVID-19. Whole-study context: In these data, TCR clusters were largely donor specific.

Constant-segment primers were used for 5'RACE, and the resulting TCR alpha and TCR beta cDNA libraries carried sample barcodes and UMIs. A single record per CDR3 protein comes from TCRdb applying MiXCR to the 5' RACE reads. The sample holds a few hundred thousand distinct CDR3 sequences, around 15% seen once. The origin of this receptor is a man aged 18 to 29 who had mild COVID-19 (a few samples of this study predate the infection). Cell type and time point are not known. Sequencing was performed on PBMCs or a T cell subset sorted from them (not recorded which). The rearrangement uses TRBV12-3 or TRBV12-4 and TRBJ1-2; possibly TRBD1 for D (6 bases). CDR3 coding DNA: TGTGCCGGAACCACAGGGAGAGATGGCTACACCTTC. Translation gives CAGTTGRDGYTF.